Detailed here is one TCR beta chain. Germline-derived CDR1 and CDR2 are SGHNT and YENEEA. The CDR3 runs 14 residues. The V gene lost 5 bases and the J gene lost 6 bases, with 17 bases spanning the gap. These data are taken from a study of blood T cell repertoires in COVID-19. Across the study: Material from acute and convalescent COVID-19 was sourced from the United States, Italy and Spain. PBMCs, B-cell-depleted T cells, or T cells were the source of the cDNA or gDNA that made up the material.

Per the original data handling: Amplified reference gene primers provided the basis for estimating nucleated cell counts. Data came from immunoSEQ multiplex PCR; TCRdb stores just in-frame clones and leaves some out. V and J calls and clone size come straight from that table; D and trimming were deduced from the DNA. Of about 84,000 clones listed, about four fifths are singletons. The chain is built from TRBV11-3 and TRBJ2-7, with TRBD2 as a possible D gene (5 bases). Sequencing was carried out using peripheral blood. The receptor's source is an older man with active or convalescent COVID-19. The CDR3 protein is CASSLLSEGGEQYF. DNA for the CDR3: TGTGCCAGCAGCCTTCTCTCCGAGGGCGGCGAGCAGTACTTC.